The 29 T cell receptor beta chains given below trace back to one sample, sequenced in a study of read filtering for tumor transcriptome and immune sequencing. Molecular barcoded adaptors covering alpha/delta and beta/gamma chains were used on 400 ng RNA. MiXCR, applied by TCRdb to the reads, yields one record per CDR3 protein. Seen here are under 7,000 distinct CDR3 sequences, 20% to 25% observed once, and the top ten hold 20% to 25%. The sample taken for sequencing was a population of CD138-negative cells sorted from bone marrow. These TCRs come from a donor at least 40 years old with multiple myeloma.

Remarks on this clonotype: A junction boundary mismatches the germline segment, possibly from a read error. The chain uses TRBV11-2 and TRBJ1-1; D possibly corresponds to TRBD1 (5 bases). CDR1 is SGHAT and CDR2 is FQNNGV in the germline V gene. The CDR3 is made up of 14 amino acids. The CDR3 nucleotides read TGTGCCGGCAGCTTGGGGGGTTTGGCCACTGAAGCTTTCTTT. Encoded protein: CAGSLGGLATEAFF.

This clonotype was seen many times. V and J are TRBV12-3 or TRBV12-4 and TRBJ1-5; unclear D gene. The germline V and J ends were trimmed by 2 bases and 4 bases, with 6 bases remaining between them. This CDR3 has 13 amino acids. DNA of the CDR3: TGTGCCAGCAGTTTAAACGGGAATCAGCCCCAGCATTTT. Residues: CASSLNGNQPQHF.

At least ten counts were recorded for this clonotype. This chain joins TRBV12-3 or TRBV12-4 and TRBJ1-5; D perhaps matches TRBD1 (5 bases). The CDR3 extends over 14 amino acids. V lost 2 bases and J lost 8, with 13 bases in between. The DNA of the CDR3 is TGTGCCAGCAGTTTACAGGGTACGACGGAGCCCCAGCATTTT. It codes for CASSLQGTTEPQHF.

This clonotype is judged medium-sized (0.01 to 0.1%). The chain links TRBV20-1 to TRBJ2-3, with a weak D call TRBD2 (6 bases). From germline, CDR1 is DFQATT and CDR2 SNEGSKA (reference sequence). Between the trimmed V and J ends, which lost 8 bases and 4 bases, there was a span of 13 bases. The CDR3 sequence is 12 residues long. The DNA of the CDR3 is TGCAGTTTCGGCGGGAACGCAGATACGCAGTATTTT. This encodes CSFGGNADTQYF.

This clonotype was recorded at least ten times. The rearrangement joins TRBV10-3 to TRBJ2-1; TRBD2 aligns across 14 bases. The CDR3 spans 16 residues. Germline V lookup: CDR1 ENHRY, CDR2 SYGVKD. The J segment lost 9 bases and the V segment lost 0 bases, leaving 4 bases of the junction unmatched. The CDR3: CAISESRGTSGSEQFF. The CDR3 DNA sequence: TGTGCCATCAGTGAGTCGAGGGGGACTAGCGGGAGTGAGCAGTTCTTC.

By share of the sample, this clonotype is medium-sized. The chain is built from TRBV24-1 and TRBJ2-2; the D gene is possibly TRBD2 (5 bases). Germline V gives CDR1 KGHDR, CDR2 SFDVKD. This CDR3 has 13 amino acids. Trimming shortened V by 10 bases and J by 0 bases, and 8 bases separated the two germline ends. Here the CDR3 reads CATSGTNTGELFF. CDR3 sequence (DNA): TGTGCCACGAGCGGAACGAACACCGGGGAGCTGTTTTTT.

Of note for this clonotype: Here the CDR3 omits its conserved ending phenylalanine or tryptophan, so a read error is the likely source. The V and J genes are TRBV30 and TRBJ1-5; D gene uncertain. With 0 bases removed from V and 9 bases from J, the gap between germline ends came to 12 bases. This CDR3 comprises 13 residues. CDR1 and CDR2 from the germline V gene are GTSNPN and SVGIG (reference sequence). CDR3 nucleotides: TGTGCCTGGAGTGTAGGCAGGTCTCTGCCCCAGCATTTG. It is translated as CAWSVGRSLPQHL.

Note on this clonotype: This likely traces to a read error, being one base from a far larger clone. The genes are TRBV7-2 and TRBJ2-1; possible D gene TRBD2, 5 bases. The germline V gene encodes CDR1 SGHTA and CDR2 FQGNSA. The CDR3 covers 14 residues. This CDR3 is CASSLRDGQETQHF. The CDR3 region has the DNA TGTGCCAGCAGCTTGAGGGATGGCCAAGAGACCCAGCACTTC.

This clonotype was counted many times. A much larger clone differs by one base, so this may be a read error. This sequence joins TRBV30 and TRBJ1-5; D is possibly TRBD1 (6 bases). CDR1 and CDR2 from the germline V gene are GTSNPN and SVGIG (reference sequence). V shed 3 bases and J shed 2 bases, with 14 bases lying between them. The length of the CDR3 is 15 residues. CDR3 residues: CAWSTGAGGNQPQHF. In nucleotides, the CDR3 is TGTGCCTGGAGCACCGGGGCAGGGGGCAATCAGCCCCAGCATTTT. Together with reference TRBV30 and TRBJ1-5, the CDR3 gives the full variable domain: SQTIHQWPATLVQPVGSPLSLECTVEGTSNPNLYWYRQAAGRGLQLLFYSVGIGQISSEVPQNLSASRPQDRQFILSSKKLLLSDSGFYLCAWSTGAGGNQPQHFGDGTRLSIL.

This clonotype was counted at least ten times. This chain joins TRBV20-1 and TRBJ1-5; D call uncertain. Trimming shortened V by 3 bases and J by 2 bases, and 2 bases separated the two germline ends. The CDR3 spans 11 residues. Germline V lookup: CDR1 DFQATT, CDR2 SNEGSKA (reference sequence). CDR3 coding DNA: TGCAGTGCTAGCGGCAATCAGCCCCAGCATTTT. This encodes CSASGNQPQHF.

This clonotype is labeled medium-sized. The chain uses TRBV2 and TRBJ2-3; no firm D call. Germline V lookup: CDR1 SNHLY, CDR2 FYNNEI. The CDR3 has 12 amino acids. Trimming shortened V by 8 bases and J by 2 bases, and 8 bases separated the two germline ends. Written as DNA, the CDR3 is TGTGCCAGCGTAGTGATCACAGATACGCAGTATTTT. Protein: CASVVITDTQYF.

This clonotype counts as medium-sized (0.01 to 0.1%). The V call is TRBV13, the J call TRBJ2-1, with D perhaps being TRBD1 or TRBD2 (5 bases each). CDR1 and CDR2 from the germline V gene are PRHDT and FYEKMQ (reference sequence). V was trimmed by 4 bases and J by 2 bases, leaving 18 bases between them. The CDR3 length is 17 residues. The CDR3 reads CASSSRRVGGPYNEQFF. The CDR3 region has the DNA TGTGCCAGCAGCTCCCGGCGGGTTGGGGGTCCCTACAATGAGCAGTTCTTC.

This clonotype was seen many times. The chain joins TRBV14 to TRBJ2-1; 7 bases align to TRBD2. The germline V gene encodes CDR1 SGHDN and CDR2 FVKESK. The CDR3 has 16 amino acids. The ends lost 1 base at V and 3 bases at J; junction bases unmatched: 6. In DNA form, the CDR3 reads TGTGCCAGCAGCCAAGGGGTAGGGGACTACTACAATGAGCAGTTCTTC. Encoded protein: CASSQGVGDYYNEQFF.

This clonotype counts as medium-sized (0.01 to 0.1%). The chain links TRBV30 to TRBJ2-3, with TRBD1 matching over 7 bases. V shed 4 bases and J 4 bases; nucleotides not matched to a gene: 5. The CDR3 extends over 13 amino acids. The germline gives CDR1 GTSNPN, CDR2 SVGIG (reference sequence). DNA for the CDR3: TGTGCCTGGACAACAGGGGTGGCAGATACGCAGTATTTT. Its protein product is CAWTTGVADTQYF.

In its sample, this clonotype is medium-sized (0.01 to 0.1%). This chain connects TRBV20-1 to TRBJ2-1; 9 bases align to TRBD2. Looked up from germline, CDR1 is DFQATT and CDR2 is SNEGSKA (reference sequence). There are 15 residues in the CDR3. The V and J ends lost 3 bases and 7 bases, in that order; junction bases with no gene match: 10. For the CDR3, the DNA is TGCAGTGCTAGTGGGATTAGCGGGAGAAATAATGAGCAGTTCTTC. Its translation is CSASGISGRNNEQFF.

Within the sample, this clonotype is medium-sized. V is TRBV20-1 and J is TRBJ2-1; 7 nucleotides align to TRBD1. The CDR3 loop spans 14 amino acids. Germline assignment: CDR1 DFQATT and CDR2 SNEGSKA (reference sequence). V trimming: 2 bases; J trimming: 6 bases; junction bases outside the gene matches: 7. The chain's CDR3 is CSARSTPGGNEQFF. The CDR3 coding sequence is TGCAGTGCTAGATCAACCCCAGGGGGCAATGAGCAGTTCTTC.

This clonotype has just a few counts. The rearrangement links TRBV4-1 to TRBJ2-3, with D maybe TRBD1 (6 bases). The germline gives CDR1 MGHRA, CDR2 YSYEKL. This CDR3 region has 16 residues. V lost 1 base to trimming and J lost 3 bases, with 14 bases between them. CDR3: CASSQVPGTPTDTQYF. The CDR3 DNA reads as TGCGCCAGCAGCCAAGTACCGGGGACACCGACAGATACGCAGTATTTT.

This clonotype has ten or more counts. The chain carries TRBV29-1 and TRBJ2-7; 11 bases map to TRBD1. The CDR3 spans 13 residues. V dropped 7 bases and J dropped 3; count of bases not matched to a gene: 5. Germline values: CDR1 SQVTM, CDR2 ANQGSEA. The CDR3 coding sequence is TGCAGCGCTAGGACAGGGGGCTTCTACGAGCAGTACTTC. Translating gives CSARTGGFYEQYF.

As to this clonotype: Only one base separates this from a far larger clonotype, so it likely reflects a read error. For the CDR3, the DNA is TGTGCCAGCAGCTCAGAAGCGGGGGGCCCCGATGAGCAGTTCTTC. Its translation: CASSSEAGGPDEQFF. This sequence joins TRBV9 and TRBJ2-1; 9 positions match TRBD2. With 4 bases clipped from V and 8 bases from J, the junction kept 10 bases outside the gene matches. CDR3 length: 15 amino acids. Per the germline V gene, CDR1 is SGDLS and CDR2 is YYNGEE.

This clonotype is termed medium-sized. This sequence joins TRBV30 and TRBJ2-7; 10 bases are shared with TRBD2. Trimming cost V 2 bases and J 3 bases; bases outside gene matches: 13. The CDR3 length is 17 residues. Germline-derived CDR1 and CDR2 are GTSNPN and SVGIG (reference sequence). The CDR3 sequence: CAWSYPPAGTSVYEQYF. The CDR3 DNA sequence: TGTGCCTGGAGTTACCCCCCGGCCGGGACTAGCGTCTACGAGCAGTACTTC.

This clonotype came up many times. The J gene is TRBJ2-7, the V gene TRBV12-3 or TRBV12-4; tentatively, D is TRBD1 (6 bases). The CDR3 runs 14 residues. V was pared by 8 bases and J by 7 bases, with 21 bases between. The CDR3 nucleotides are TGTGCCAGCTTGAAGGGGGTGGGGGTCGCGGAGCAGTACTTC. Translation: CASLKGVGVAEQYF.

This clonotype was seen repeatedly, ten times or more. Its ends do not fully match the called genes, so a read error is possible. The genes are TRBV7-2 and TRBJ1-5; D is perhaps TRBD1 (6 bases). The CDR3 has 16 residues. Per the germline V gene, CDR1 is SGHTA and CDR2 is FQGNSA. CDR3 in amino acids: CASGLGTPDSNQPQHF. CDR3 bases: TGTGCCAGCGGCTTAGGGACACCTGATAGCAATCAGCCCCAGCATTTT.

This clonotype was detected ten times or more. The J gene is TRBJ1-2, the V gene TRBV20-1, with 7 bases aligning to TRBD1. CDR1 and CDR2 from the germline V gene are DFQATT and SNEGSKA (reference sequence). The CDR3 spans 14 residues. With V trimmed by 1 base and J by 4 bases, 6 bases remained unmatched. CDR3 region: CSARVGGGVYGYTF. CDR3 sequence (DNA): TGCAGTGCTAGAGTGGGAGGGGGCGTCTATGGCTACACCTTC.

This clonotype was observed at least ten times. The chain couples TRBV28 to TRBJ1-1, with D tentatively TRBD1 (6 bases). This CDR3 region has 16 residues. Trimming left V 4 bases short and J 0 bases short, with 15 bases between. CDR1 and CDR2 from the germline V gene are MDHEN and SYDVKM. DNA of the CDR3: TGTGCCAGCAGTTCAAGACAGGTAACTATGAACACTGAAGCTTTCTTT. Its translation: CASSSRQVTMNTEAFF. Drawing the rest from reference TRBV28 and TRBJ1-1, the complete variable domain is DVKVTQSSRYLVKRTGEKVFLECVQDMDHENMFWYRQDPGLGLRLIYFSYDVKMKEKGDIPEGYSVSREKKERFSLILESASTNQTSMYLCASSSRQVTMNTEAFFGQGTRLTVV.

This clonotype was seen a few times. The J gene is TRBJ1-2, the V gene TRBV5-6; D is perhaps TRBD1 (5 bases). CDR1 and CDR2 from the germline V gene are SGHDT and YYEEEE. The CDR3 totals 13 residues. The ends were cut back, 0 bases at V and 5 bases at J, with 8 bases in the middle. The CDR3, as DNA: TGTGCCAGCAGCTTGGTAGGGACTTATGGCTACACCTTC. It yields the protein CASSLVGTYGYTF.

By share, this clonotype counts as large. The chain recombines TRBV6-2 or TRBV6-3 with TRBJ2-7; no clear D gene. The CDR3 is 13 amino acids. Trimming took 2 bases from V and 2 from J, leaving 7 bases between them. The germline CDR1 and CDR2 sequences are MNHEY and SVGEGT. CDR3 amino acids: CASSYDRAYEQYF. The DNA of the CDR3 is TGTGCCAGCAGTTACGACCGGGCCTACGAGCAGTACTTC.

This clonotype was found many times. The V and J genes are TRBV4-1 and TRBJ1-5, with no clear D. V was shortened by 4 bases and J by 3 bases, with 13 bases between the two germline ends. This CDR3 comprises 15 residues. CDR1 MGHRA and CDR2 YSYEKL come from the germline V gene. Here the CDR3 DNA reads TGCGCCAGCAGCCCACTGGACGGGTACAATCAGCCCCAGCATTTT. Residues: CASSPLDGYNQPQHF.

This clonotype counts as medium-sized. The V call is TRBV13, the J call TRBJ2-7; the D gene is possibly TRBD1 (6 bases). Between the trimmed V and J ends, which lost 5 bases and 2 bases, there was a span of 19 bases. The CDR3 is made up of 16 amino acids. Germline values: CDR1 PRHDT, CDR2 FYEKMQ (reference sequence). The DNA of the CDR3 is TGTGCCAGCAGCCCTAGGGGCAGGGGCGATCCCTACGAGCAGTACTTC. This translates into CASSPRGRGDPYEQYF.

This clonotype qualifies as medium-sized. V and J are TRBV20-1 and TRBJ2-7; a weak D match, TRBD2 (5 bases). This CDR3 region has 14 residues. CDR1 and CDR2 from the germline V gene are DFQATT and SNEGSKA (reference sequence). V lost 4 bases and J lost 3, with 16 bases in between. CDR3 DNA sequence: TGCAGTGCTAAATATCTCGAGGGAAGCTACGAGCAGTACTTC. This gives the protein CSAKYLEGSYEQYF.